Following are 16 T cell receptor beta chains from one sample sequenced in a study of blood T cell repertoires in COVID-19. Some clones are missing from TCRdb's copy, which holds only in-frame ones; the method was immunoSEQ multiplex PCR. This sample has hundreds of thousands of clones, with about 90% found just once. Sequenced input: peripheral blood. Every receptor here comes from a woman aged 25 to 39 who had recovered from COVID-19.

The gene calls are TRBV12-3 or TRBV12-4 and TRBJ2-3; D perhaps matches TRBD1 (6 bases). The ends were cut back, 2 bases at V and 6 bases at J, with 9 bases in the middle. The CDR3 contains 13 residues. CDR3 nucleotide sequence: TGTGCCAGCAGTTTAACAGGGAAGGATACGCAGTATTTT. Residues: CASSLTGKDTQYF.

The V and J genes are TRBV11-2 and TRBJ1-5; D possibly corresponds to TRBD1 (6 bases). Germline V CDR1 and CDR2: SGHAT, FQNNGV. V lost 0 bases and J 6 bases, leaving 12 bases between the germline ends. CDR3 length equals 15 residues. In DNA, the CDR3 is TGTGCCAGCAGCTTAGACAGGGGATCGGGTCAGCCCCAGCATTTT. Its translation is CASSLDRGSGQPQHF.

The rearrangement uses TRBV4-2 and TRBJ2-5; D possibly corresponds to TRBD2 (5 bases). Between the trimmed V and J ends, which lost 1 base and 2 bases, there was a span of 20 bases. The CDR3 runs to 18 residues. Germline CDR1 and CDR2: LGHNA and YNFKEQ. CDR3 coding DNA: TGTGCCAGCAGCCAAGGCTACGTAAATCTCGGGGAACAAGAGACCCAGTACTTC. Its protein is CASSQGYVNLGEQETQYF.

J is TRBJ2-5 and V is TRBV3-1 (or the pseudogene TRBV3-2), with 9 bases matching TRBD1. Germline V gene lookup returns CDR1 LGHDT and CDR2 YNNKEL (reference sequence). V shed 2 bases, J shed 4 bases, and the junction held 8 bases outside the gene matches. This CDR3 comprises 16 residues. The CDR3 is CASSQPGTGFRETQYF. The CDR3 bases are TGTGCCAGCAGCCAACCCGGGACAGGGTTCCGAGAGACCCAGTACTTC.

The V call is TRBV12-3 or TRBV12-4, the J call TRBJ1-1; maybe TRBD1 (5 bases). V was clipped by 5 bases and J by 9 bases, with 16 bases between them. The CDR3 is 13 amino acids. The CDR3: CASSQTDSSQAFF. In DNA form, the CDR3 reads TGTGCCAGCAGTCAGACAGATTCCTCGCAAGCTTTCTTT.

V is TRBV7-3 and J is TRBJ2-3; 9 nucleotides agree with TRBD2. The CDR3 has 15 residues. CDR1 SGHTA and CDR2 FQGTGA come from the germline V gene. Unmatched junction bases numbered 2, after V lost 4 bases and J lost 0 bases. Here the CDR3 reads CASSSGTSSTDTQYF. The CDR3 region has the DNA TGTGCCAGCAGCTCGGGGACTAGCAGCACAGATACGCAGTATTTT.

J is TRBJ1-2 and V is TRBV27, with 7 positions matching TRBD1. CDR1 MNHEY and CDR2 SMNVEV come from the germline V gene (reference sequence). The length of the CDR3 is 14 residues. V lost 8 bases and J lost 4; bases outside the gene matches: 10. The CDR3 protein is CASGPGQNPYGYTF. CDR3 sequence (DNA): TGTGCCAGCGGACCGGGACAGAACCCCTATGGCTACACCTTC.

The CDR3 coding sequence is TGTGCCAGTAGTACTCTCGCCGGTGAAGCTTTCTTT. Its translation: CASSTLAGEAFF. This chain connects TRBV19 to TRBJ1-1; D unclear. V was clipped by 4 bases and J by 7 bases, with 10 bases between them. The germline V gene has CDR1 LNHDA and CDR2 SQIVND (reference sequence). The CDR3 is 12 amino acids.

This sequence joins TRBV11-3 and TRBJ2-2; D perhaps matches TRBD2 (5 bases). This CDR3 comprises 12 residues. The germline V gene has CDR1 SGHNT and CDR2 YENEEA. Trimming stripped 5 bases from V and 7 bases from J, with 8 bases between. CDR3 protein: CASSEGGGELFF. CDR3 coding DNA: TGTGCCAGCAGCGAGGGCGGCGGGGAGCTGTTTTTT. Variable domain in full (rest from reference TRBV11-3 and TRBJ2-2): EAGVVQSPRYKIIEKKQPVAFWCNPISGHNTLYWYLQNLGQGPELLIRYENEEAVDDSQLPKDRFSAERLKGVDSTLKIQPAELGDSAVYLCASSEGGGELFFGEGSRLTVL.

This clone was detected once. This rearrangement joins TRBV5-1 to TRBJ1-1, with D uncertain. The CDR3 runs 15 residues. V lost 0 bases and J 4 bases, leaving 13 bases between the germline ends. The V gene's germline CDR1 is SGHRS and CDR2 YFSETQ. Written as DNA, the CDR3 is TGCGCCAGCAGCTTGGGGTCGCGAGGCCTCACTGAAGCTTTCTTT. Translating gives CASSLGSRGLTEAFF.

The chain has TRBV5-1 and TRBJ1-3; no reliable D call. Per the germline V gene, CDR1 is SGHRS and CDR2 is YFSETQ. This CDR3 has 12 amino acids. The V end was cut by 6 bases, the J end by 3 bases, with 7 bases between. CDR3: CASKAGGNTIYF. The CDR3 nucleotides are TGCGCCAGCAAGGCGGGTGGAAACACCATATATTTT.

This clone has just a few counts. The chain combines TRBV29-1 with TRBJ2-7; D might be TRBD1 or TRBD2, each matching 6 bases. Trimming shortened V by 7 bases and J by 6 bases, and 16 bases separated the two germline ends. CDR1 and CDR2 (germline): SQVTM, ANQGSEA. The CDR3 consists of 12 residues. The CDR3: CSGGAGSTEQYF. The DNA of the CDR3 is TGCAGCGGGGGGGCCGGGAGCACCGAGCAGTACTTC.

The gene calls are TRBV5-1 and TRBJ1-4; TRBD1 might be the D (5 bases). This CDR3 has 14 amino acids. CDR1 and CDR2 from the germline V gene are SGHRS and YFSETQ. V lost 4 bases and J 4 bases, leaving 11 bases between the germline ends. In nucleotides, the CDR3 is TGCGCCAGCAGCGGCACAGGATTTAATGAAAAACTGTTTTTT. Its translation: CASSGTGFNEKLFF.

The chain carries TRBV6-5 and TRBJ2-3; 7 bases match TRBD2. CDR1 is MNHEY and CDR2 is SVGAGI in the germline V gene. V lost 0 bases to trimming and J lost 2 bases; unmatched junction nucleotides: 5. This CDR3 is 16 amino acids long. CDR3 DNA sequence: TGTGCCAGCAGTTACTCGGCTAGCGGACTCACAGATACGCAGTATTTT. This sequence encodes CASSYSASGLTDTQYF.

The chain recombines TRBV10-2 with TRBJ2-3, with D possibly TRBD1 on 6 matching bases. Per the germline V gene, CDR1 is WSHSY and CDR2 is SAAADI. The CDR3 has 19 amino acids. V shed 4 bases and J shed 0 bases, with 23 bases lying between them. The CDR3 nucleotides are TGCGCCAGCAGTGTCCCTCTTGGGCCAGGGGTCTCTAGCACAGATACGCAGTATTTT. This gives the protein CASSVPLGPGVSSTDTQYF.

This chain joins TRBV7-2 and TRBJ2-3; 7 bases line up with TRBD2. There are 15 residues in the CDR3. V shed 6 bases and J 1 base; nucleotides not matched to a gene: 7. CDR1 is SGHTA and CDR2 is FQGNSA in the germline V gene. CDR3 amino acids: CASRGEAGGTDTQYF. The CDR3 nucleotides read TGTGCCAGCAGGGGGGAGGCGGGAGGCACAGATACGCAGTATTTT.